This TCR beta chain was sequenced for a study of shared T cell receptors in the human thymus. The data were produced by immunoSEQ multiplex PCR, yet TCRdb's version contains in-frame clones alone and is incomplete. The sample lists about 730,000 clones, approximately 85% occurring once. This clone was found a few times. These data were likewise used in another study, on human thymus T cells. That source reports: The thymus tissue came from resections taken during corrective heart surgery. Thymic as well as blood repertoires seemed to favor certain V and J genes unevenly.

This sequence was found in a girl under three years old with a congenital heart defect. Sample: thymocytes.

The CDR3: CASSVGQGTEAFF. CDR3 nucleotides: TGTGCCAGCAGCGTTGGACAGGGGACTGAAGCTTTCTTT. V gene TRBV14 combines with J gene TRBJ1-1, with 9 nucleotides matching TRBD1. The CDR3 length is 13 residues. The J segment lost 5 bases and the V segment lost 5 bases, leaving 3 bases of the junction unmatched. Germline V lookup: CDR1 SGHDN, CDR2 FVKESK.